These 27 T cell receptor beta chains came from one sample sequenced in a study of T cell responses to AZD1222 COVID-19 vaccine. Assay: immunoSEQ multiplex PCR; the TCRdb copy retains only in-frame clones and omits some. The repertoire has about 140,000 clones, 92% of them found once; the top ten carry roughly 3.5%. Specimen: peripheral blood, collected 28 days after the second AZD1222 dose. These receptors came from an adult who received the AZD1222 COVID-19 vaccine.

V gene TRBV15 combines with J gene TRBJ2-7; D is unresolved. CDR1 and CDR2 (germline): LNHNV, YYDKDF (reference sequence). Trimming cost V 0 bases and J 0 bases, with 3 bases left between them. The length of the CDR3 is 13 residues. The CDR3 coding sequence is TGTGCCACCAGCAGAGATCTCTCCTACGAGCAGTACTTC. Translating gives CATSRDLSYEQYF.

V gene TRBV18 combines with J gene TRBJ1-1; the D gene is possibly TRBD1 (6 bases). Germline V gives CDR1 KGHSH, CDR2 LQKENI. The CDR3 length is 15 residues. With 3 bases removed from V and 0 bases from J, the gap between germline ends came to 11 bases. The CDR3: CASSPRDTLNTEAFF. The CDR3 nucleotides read TGTGCCAGCTCACCGCGGGACACCCTGAACACTGAAGCTTTCTTT. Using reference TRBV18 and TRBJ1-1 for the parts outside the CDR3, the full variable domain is NAGVMQNPRHLVRRRGQEARLRCSPMKGHSHVYWYRQLPEEGLKFMVYLQKENIIDESGMPKERFSAEFPKEGPSILRIQQVVRGDSAAYFCASSPRDTLNTEAFFGQGTRLTVV.

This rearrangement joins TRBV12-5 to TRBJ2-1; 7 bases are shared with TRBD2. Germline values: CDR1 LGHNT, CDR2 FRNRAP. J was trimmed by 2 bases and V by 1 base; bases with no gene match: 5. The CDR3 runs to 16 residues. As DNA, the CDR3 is TGTGCTAGTGGTTTGGGGCCAAGCGGGGCCTACAATGAGCAGTTCTTC. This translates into CASGLGPSGAYNEQFF.

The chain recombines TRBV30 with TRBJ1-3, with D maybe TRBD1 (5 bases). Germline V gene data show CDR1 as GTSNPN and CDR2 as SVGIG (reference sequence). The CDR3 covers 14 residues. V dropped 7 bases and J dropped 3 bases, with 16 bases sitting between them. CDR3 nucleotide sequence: TGTGCCTTTGGGGGTCCCTTCGGTGGAAACACCATATATTTT. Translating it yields CAFGGPFGGNTIYF.

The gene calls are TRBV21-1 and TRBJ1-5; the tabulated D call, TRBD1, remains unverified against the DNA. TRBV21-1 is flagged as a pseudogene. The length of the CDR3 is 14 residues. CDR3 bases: TGTGCCAGCACATTCAGGGGAGTGGGTCAGCCCCAGCATTTT. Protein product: CASTFRGVGQPQHF.

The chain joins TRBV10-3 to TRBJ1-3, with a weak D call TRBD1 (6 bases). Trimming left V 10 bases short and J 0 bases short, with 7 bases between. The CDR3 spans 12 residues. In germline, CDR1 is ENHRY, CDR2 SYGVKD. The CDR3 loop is CATGDSGNTIYF. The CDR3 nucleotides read TGTGCCACAGGGGACTCTGGAAACACCATATATTTT.

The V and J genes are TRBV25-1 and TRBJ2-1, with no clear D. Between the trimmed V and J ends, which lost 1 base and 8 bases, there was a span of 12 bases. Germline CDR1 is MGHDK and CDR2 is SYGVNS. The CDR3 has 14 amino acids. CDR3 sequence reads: CASSELGFFDEQFF. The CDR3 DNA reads TGTGCCAGCAGTGAATTGGGCTTCTTCGATGAGCAGTTCTTC. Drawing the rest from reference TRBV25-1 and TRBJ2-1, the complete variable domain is EADIYQTPRYLVIGTGKKITLECSQTMGHDKMYWYQQDPGMELHLIHYSYGVNSTEKGDLSSESTVSRIRTEHFPLTLESARPSHTSQYLCASSELGFFDEQFFGPGTRLTVL.

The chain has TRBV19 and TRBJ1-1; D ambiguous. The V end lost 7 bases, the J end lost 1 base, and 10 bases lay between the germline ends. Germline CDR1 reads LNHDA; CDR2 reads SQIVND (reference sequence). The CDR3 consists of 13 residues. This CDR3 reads CASKRSGNTEAFF. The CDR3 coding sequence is TGTGCCAGTAAAAGATCGGGGAACACTGAAGCTTTCTTT.

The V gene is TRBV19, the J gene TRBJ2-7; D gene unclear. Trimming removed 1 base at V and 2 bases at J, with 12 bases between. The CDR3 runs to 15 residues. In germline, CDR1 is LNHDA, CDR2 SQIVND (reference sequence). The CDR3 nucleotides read TGTGCCAGTAGTATAGCCGGACCGGGCACCTACGAGCAGTACTTC. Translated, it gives CASSIAGPGTYEQYF.

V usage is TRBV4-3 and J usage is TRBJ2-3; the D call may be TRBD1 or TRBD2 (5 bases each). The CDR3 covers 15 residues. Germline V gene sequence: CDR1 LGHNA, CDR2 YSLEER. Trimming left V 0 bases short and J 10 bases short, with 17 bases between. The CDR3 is CASSQDPVGAGPQYF. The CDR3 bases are TGCGCCAGCAGCCAAGATCCGGTCGGGGCAGGGCCGCAGTATTTT.

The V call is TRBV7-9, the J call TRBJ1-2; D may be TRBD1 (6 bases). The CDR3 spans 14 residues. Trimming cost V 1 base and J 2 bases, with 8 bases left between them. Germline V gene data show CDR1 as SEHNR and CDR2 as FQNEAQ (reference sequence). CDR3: CASSLEGENYGYTF. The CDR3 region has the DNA TGTGCCAGCAGCTTAGAGGGGGAGAACTATGGCTACACCTTC.

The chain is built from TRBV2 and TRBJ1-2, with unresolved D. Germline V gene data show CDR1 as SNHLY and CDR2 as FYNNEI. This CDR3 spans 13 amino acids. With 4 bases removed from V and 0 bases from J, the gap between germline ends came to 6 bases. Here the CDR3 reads CASSGGTNYGYTF. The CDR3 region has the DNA TGTGCCAGCAGTGGGGGTACTAACTATGGCTACACCTTC.

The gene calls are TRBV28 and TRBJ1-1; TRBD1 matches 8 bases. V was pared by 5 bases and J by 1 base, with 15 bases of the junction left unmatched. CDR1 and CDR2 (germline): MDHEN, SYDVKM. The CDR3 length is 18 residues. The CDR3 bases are TGTGCCAGCAGTCGGACAGGGTGGGCTCAAGGGCGGAACACTGAAGCTTTCTTT. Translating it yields CASSRTGWAQGRNTEAFF.

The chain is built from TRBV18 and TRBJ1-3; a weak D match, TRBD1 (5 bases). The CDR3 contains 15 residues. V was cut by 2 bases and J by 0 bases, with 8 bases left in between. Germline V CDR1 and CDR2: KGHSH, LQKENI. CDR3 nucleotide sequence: TGTGCCAGCTCACCAATGAGGGGCTCTGGAAACACCATATATTTT. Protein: CASSPMRGSGNTIYF.

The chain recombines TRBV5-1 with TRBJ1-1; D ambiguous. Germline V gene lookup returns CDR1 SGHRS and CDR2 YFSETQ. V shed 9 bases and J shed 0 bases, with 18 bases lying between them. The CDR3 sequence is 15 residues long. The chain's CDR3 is CATSPASGLNTEAFF. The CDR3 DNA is TGCGCCACCTCCCCTGCTAGCGGATTGAACACTGAAGCTTTCTTT.

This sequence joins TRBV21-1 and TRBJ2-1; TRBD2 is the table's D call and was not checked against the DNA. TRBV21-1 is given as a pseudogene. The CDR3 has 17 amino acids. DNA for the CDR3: TGTGCCAGCAGCAAAGTAAACGGGGAGGGGACGAACAATGAGCAGTTCTTC. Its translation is CASSKVNGEGTNNEQFF.

The CDR3, as DNA: TGTGCCAGCTTGGGACGAACCTACGAGCAGTACTTC. Its translation: CASLGRTYEQYF. V gene TRBV2 combines with J gene TRBJ2-7; the D gene could be TRBD1 or TRBD2 (5 bases each). The V gene lost 8 bases and the J gene lost 2 bases, with 10 bases spanning the gap. Germline V gene sequence: CDR1 SNHLY, CDR2 FYNNEI. The CDR3 sequence is 12 residues long.

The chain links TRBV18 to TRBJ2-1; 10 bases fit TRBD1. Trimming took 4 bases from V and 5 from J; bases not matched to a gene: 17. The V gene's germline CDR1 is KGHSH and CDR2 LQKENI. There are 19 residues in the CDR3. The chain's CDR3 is CASSRVVFGGQGTNNEQFF. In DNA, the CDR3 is TGTGCCAGCTCACGGGTAGTCTTCGGGGGACAGGGGACGAACAATGAGCAGTTCTTC.

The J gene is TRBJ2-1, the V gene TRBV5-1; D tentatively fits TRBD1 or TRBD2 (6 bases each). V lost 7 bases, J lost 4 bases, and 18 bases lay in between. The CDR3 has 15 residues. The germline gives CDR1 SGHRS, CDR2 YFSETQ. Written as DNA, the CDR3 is TGCGCCAGCGTTGGGGGGCGCCGCCTTTACAATGAGCAGTTCTTC. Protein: CASVGGRRLYNEQFF.

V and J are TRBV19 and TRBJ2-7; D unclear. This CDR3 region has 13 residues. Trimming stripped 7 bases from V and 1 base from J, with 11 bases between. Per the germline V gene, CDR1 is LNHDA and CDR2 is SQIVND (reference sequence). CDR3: CASKADSSYEQYF. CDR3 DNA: TGTGCCAGTAAGGCGGATTCTTCCTACGAGCAGTACTTC.

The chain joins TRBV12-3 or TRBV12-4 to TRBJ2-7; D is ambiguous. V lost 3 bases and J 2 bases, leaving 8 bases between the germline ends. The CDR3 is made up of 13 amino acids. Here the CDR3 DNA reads TGTGCCAGCAGTTTGACTGGAACCTACGAGCAGTACTTC. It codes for CASSLTGTYEQYF.

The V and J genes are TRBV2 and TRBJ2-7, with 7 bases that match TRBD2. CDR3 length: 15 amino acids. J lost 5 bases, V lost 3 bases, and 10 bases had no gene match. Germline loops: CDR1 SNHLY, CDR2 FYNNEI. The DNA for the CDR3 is TGTGCCAGCAGTGAGCTGGCGGGAGTTGGGGACGAGCAGTACTTC. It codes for CASSELAGVGDEQYF.

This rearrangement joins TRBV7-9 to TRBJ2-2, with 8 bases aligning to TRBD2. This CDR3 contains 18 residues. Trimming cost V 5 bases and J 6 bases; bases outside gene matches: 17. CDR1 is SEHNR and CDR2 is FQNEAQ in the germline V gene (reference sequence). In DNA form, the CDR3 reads TGTGCCAGCAGCCCGCGGGGGGCCGGACTAGCTGGCGCCGGGGAGCTGTTTTTT. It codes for CASSPRGAGLAGAGELFF.

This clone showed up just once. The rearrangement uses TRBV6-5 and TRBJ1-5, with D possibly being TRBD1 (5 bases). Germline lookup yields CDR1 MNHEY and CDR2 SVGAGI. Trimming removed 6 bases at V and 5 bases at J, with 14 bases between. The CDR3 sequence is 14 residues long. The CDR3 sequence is CASSLTQGDQPQHF. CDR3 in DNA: TGTGCCAGCAGCCTAACGCAGGGCGATCAGCCCCAGCATTTT.

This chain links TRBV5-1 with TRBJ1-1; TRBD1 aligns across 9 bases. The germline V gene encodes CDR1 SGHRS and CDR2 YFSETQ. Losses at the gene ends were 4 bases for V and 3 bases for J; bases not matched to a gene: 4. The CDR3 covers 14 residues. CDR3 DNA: TGCGCCAGCAGCGGACAGGGGAGGGACACTGAAGCTTTCTTT. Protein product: CASSGQGRDTEAFF. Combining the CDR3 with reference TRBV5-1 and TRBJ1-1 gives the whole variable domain KAGVTQTPRYLIKTRGQQVTLSCSPISGHRSVSWYQQTPGQGLQFLFEYFSETQRNKGNFPGRFSGRQFSNSRSEMNVSTLELGDSALYLCASSGQGRDTEAFFGQGTRLTVV.

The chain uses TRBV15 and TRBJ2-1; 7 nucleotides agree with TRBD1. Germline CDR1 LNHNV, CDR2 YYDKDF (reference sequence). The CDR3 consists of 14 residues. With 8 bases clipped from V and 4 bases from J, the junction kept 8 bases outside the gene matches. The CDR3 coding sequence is TGTGCCACCCGAAGGGCAGGGGGATACAATGAGCAGTTCTTC. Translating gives CATRRAGGYNEQFF.

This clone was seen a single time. CDR3 coding DNA: TGTGCCAGCAGCCCACCGGGCAGCACAGATACGCAGTATTTT. Its protein product is CASSPPGSTDTQYF. The V call is TRBV6-2 or TRBV6-3, the J call TRBJ2-3; D is uncertain. V was cut by 6 bases and J by 0 bases, with 10 bases left in between. The CDR3 extends over 14 amino acids. The V gene's germline CDR1 is MNHEY and CDR2 SVGEGT.